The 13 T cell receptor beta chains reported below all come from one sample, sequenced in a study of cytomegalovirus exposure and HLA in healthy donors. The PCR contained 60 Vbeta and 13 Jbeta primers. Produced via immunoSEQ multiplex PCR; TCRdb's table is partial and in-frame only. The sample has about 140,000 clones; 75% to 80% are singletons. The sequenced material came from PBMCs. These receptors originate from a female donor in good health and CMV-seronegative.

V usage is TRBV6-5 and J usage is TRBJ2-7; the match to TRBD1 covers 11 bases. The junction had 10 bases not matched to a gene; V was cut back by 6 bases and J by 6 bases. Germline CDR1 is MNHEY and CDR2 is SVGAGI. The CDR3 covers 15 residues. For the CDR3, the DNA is TGTGCCAGCAGCGAAACCGGGACAGGGGGGTGCGAGCAGTACTTC. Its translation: CASSETGTGGCEQYF.

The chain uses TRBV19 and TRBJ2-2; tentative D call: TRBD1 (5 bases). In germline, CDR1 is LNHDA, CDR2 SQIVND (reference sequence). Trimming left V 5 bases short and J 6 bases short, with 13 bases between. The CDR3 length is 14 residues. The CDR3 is CASSPGRQPGELFF. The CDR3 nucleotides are TGTGCCAGTAGTCCAGGGCGGCAGCCCGGGGAGCTGTTTTTT.

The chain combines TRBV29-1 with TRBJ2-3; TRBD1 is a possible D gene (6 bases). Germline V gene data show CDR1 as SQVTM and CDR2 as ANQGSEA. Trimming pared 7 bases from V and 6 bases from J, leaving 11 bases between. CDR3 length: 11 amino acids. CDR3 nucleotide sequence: TGCAGCGCCCAGGGGTGGGATACGCAGTATTTT. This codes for CSAQGWDTQYF.

CDR3 in amino acids: CASTPSGETQYF. CDR3 coding DNA: TGTGCCAGCACCCCGTCCGGAGAGACCCAGTACTTC. This chain uses TRBV7-9 with TRBJ2-5; D remains unclear. Germline CDR1 and CDR2: SEHNR and FQNEAQ (reference sequence). The CDR3 totals 12 residues. The V end was cut by 7 bases, the J end by 4 bases, with 10 bases between.

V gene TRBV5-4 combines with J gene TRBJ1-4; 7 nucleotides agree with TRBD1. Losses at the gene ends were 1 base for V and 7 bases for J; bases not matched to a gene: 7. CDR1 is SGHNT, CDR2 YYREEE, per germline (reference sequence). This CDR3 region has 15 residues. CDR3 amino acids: CASSLNQGVTEKLFF. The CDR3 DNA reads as TGTGCCAGCAGCTTGAACCAGGGGGTAACTGAAAAACTGTTTTTT.

CDR3: CAGGGRGPNKNIQYF. CDR3 DNA sequence: TGTGCCGGAGGGGGGAGGGGCCCCAACAAAAACATTCAGTACTTC. This sequence joins TRBV21-1 and TRBJ2-4; whether TRBD2, the table's D call, matches the DNA was not checked. TRBV21-1 is noted as a pseudogene. This CDR3 has 15 amino acids.

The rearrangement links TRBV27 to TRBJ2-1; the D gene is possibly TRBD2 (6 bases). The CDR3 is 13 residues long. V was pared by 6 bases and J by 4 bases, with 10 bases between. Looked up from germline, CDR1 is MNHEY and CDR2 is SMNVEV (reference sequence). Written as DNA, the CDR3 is TGTGCCAGCAGCCGGACTAATTACAATGAGCAGTTCTTC. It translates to CASSRTNYNEQFF.

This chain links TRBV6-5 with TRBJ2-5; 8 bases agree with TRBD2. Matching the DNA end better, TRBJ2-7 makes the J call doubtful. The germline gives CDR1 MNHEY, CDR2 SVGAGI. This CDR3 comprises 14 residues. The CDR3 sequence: CASSPGGSYGEQYF. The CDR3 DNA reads TGTGCCAGCAGCCCGGGGGGGTCGTACGGCGAGCAGTACTTC.

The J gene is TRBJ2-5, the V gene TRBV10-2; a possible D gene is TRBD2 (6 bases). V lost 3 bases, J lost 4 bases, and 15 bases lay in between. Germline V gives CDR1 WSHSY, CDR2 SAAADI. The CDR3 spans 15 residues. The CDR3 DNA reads TGCGCCAGCAGTGATGGGGCGGGGTGGCCAGAGACCCAGTACTTC. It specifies CASSDGAGWPETQYF.

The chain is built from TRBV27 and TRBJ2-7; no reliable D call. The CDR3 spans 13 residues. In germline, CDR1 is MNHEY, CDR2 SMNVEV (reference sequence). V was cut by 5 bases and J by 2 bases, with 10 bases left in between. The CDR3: CASSTQHTYEQYF. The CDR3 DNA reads TGTGCCAGCAGTACGCAACATACCTACGAGCAGTACTTC.

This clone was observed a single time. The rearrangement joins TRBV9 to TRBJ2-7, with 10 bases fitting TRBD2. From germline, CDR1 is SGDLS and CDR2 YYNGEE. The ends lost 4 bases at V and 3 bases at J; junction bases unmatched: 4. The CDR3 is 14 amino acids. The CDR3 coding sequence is TGTGCCAGCAGCTCAAGGACTAGCGGCTACGAGCAGTACTTC. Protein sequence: CASSSRTSGYEQYF.

CDR3 residues: CARSLADSPNYGYTF. The CDR3 nucleotides are TGTGCCAGAAGCTTGGCAGACAGTCCTAACTATGGCTACACCTTC. The rearrangement uses TRBV5-3 and TRBJ1-2; possible D gene TRBD1, 5 bases. TRBV5-3 is treated as an ORF (open reading frame) with a function not yet certain. The V end lost 0 bases, the J end lost 0 bases, and 9 bases lay between the germline ends. The length of the CDR3 is 15 residues.

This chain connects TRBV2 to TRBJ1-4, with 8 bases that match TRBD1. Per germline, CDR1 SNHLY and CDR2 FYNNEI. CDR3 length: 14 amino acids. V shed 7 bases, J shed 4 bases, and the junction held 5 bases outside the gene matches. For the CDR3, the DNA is TGTGCCAGCACAAGGACAGGGAATAATGAAAAACTGTTTTTT. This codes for CASTRTGNNEKLFF.